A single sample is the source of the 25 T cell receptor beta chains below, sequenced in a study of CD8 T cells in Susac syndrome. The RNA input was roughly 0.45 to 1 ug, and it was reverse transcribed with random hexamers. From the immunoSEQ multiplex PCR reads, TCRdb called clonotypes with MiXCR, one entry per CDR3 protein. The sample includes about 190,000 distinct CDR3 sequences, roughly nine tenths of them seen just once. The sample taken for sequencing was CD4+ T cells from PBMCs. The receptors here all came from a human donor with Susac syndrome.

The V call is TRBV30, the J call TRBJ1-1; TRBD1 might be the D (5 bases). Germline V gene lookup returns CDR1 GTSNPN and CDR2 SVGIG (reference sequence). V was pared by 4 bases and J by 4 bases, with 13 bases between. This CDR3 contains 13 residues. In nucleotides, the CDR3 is TGTGCCTGGAATTGGCAGGGTAGCACTGAAGCTTTCTTT. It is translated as CAWNWQGSTEAFF.

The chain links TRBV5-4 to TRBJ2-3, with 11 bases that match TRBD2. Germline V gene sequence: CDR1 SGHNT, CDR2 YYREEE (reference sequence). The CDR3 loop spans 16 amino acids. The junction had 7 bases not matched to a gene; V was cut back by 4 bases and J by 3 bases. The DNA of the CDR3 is TGTGCCAGCAGCCGGAAGACTAGCGGGACGACAGATACGCAGTATTTT. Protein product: CASSRKTSGTTDTQYF.

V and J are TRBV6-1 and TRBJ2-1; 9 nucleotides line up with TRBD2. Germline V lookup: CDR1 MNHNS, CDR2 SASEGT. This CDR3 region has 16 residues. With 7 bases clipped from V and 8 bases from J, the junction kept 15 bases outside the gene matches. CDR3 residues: CASMTTSGPPRDEQFF. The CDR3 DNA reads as TGTGCCAGCATGACGACTAGCGGTCCTCCGAGGGATGAGCAGTTCTTC.

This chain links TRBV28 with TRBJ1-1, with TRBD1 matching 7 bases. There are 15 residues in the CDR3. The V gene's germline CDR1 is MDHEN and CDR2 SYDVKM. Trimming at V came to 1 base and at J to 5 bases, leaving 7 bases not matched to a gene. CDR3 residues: CASSLFVTGRTEAFF. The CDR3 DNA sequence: TGTGCCAGCAGTTTATTTGTGACAGGGAGGACTGAAGCTTTCTTT.

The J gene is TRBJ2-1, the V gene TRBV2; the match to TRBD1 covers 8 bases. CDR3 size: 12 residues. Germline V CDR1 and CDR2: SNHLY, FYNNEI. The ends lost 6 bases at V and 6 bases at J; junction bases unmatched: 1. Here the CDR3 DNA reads TGTGCCAGCAGCCAGGGGGCCAATGAGCAGTTCTTC. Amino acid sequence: CASSQGANEQFF.

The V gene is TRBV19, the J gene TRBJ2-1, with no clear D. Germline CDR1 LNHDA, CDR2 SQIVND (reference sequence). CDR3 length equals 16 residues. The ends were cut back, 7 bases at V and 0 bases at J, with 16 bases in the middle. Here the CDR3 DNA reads TGTGCCAGTACCTCCCGGAGCCTCAGCTCCTACAATGAGCAGTTCTTC. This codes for CASTSRSLSSYNEQFF. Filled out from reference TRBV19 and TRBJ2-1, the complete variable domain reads DGGITQSPKYLFRKEGQNVTLSCEQNLNHDAMYWYRQDPGQGLRLIYYSQIVNDFQKGDIAEGYSVSREKKESFPLTVTSAQKNPTAFYLCASTSRSLSSYNEQFFGPGTRLTVL.

The DNA of the CDR3 is TGTGCCAGCAGCTTAAGACAGATTAACTATGGCTACACCTTC. It translates to CASSLRQINYGYTF. This rearrangement joins TRBV3-1 to TRBJ1-2; perhaps TRBD1 as D (5 bases). The length of the CDR3 is 14 residues. Per germline, CDR1 LGHDT and CDR2 YNNKEL (reference sequence). Trimming shortened V by 5 bases and J by 1 base, and 11 bases separated the two germline ends.

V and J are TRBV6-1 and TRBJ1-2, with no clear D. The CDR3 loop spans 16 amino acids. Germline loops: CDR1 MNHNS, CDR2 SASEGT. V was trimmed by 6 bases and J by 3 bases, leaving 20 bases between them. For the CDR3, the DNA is TGTGCCAGCAGCTCCCCGGTGGGGTTCGGAGACTATGGCTACACCTTC. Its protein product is CASSSPVGFGDYGYTF.

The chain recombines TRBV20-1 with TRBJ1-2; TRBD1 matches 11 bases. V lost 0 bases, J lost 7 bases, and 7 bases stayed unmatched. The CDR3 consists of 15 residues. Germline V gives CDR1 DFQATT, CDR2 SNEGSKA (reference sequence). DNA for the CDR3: TGCAGTGCTAGAGAAGGACAGGGGGCTTATCGTGGCTACACCTTC. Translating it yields CSAREGQGAYRGYTF.

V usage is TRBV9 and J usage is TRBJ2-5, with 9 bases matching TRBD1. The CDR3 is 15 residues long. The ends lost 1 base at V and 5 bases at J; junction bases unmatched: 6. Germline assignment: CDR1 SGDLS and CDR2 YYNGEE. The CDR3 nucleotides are TGTGCCAGCAGCGTAACCGGGACAGGGTACGAGACCCAGTACTTC. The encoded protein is CASSVTGTGYETQYF.

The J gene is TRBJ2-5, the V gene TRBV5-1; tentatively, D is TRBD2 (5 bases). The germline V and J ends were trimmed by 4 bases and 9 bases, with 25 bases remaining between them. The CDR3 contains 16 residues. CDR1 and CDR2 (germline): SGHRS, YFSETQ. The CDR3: CASSPTSSTEVLSQYF. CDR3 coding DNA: TGCGCCAGCAGCCCGACCTCTAGCACGGAGGTGCTTTCCCAGTACTTC. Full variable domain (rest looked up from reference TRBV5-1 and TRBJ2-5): KAGVTQTPRYLIKTRGQQVTLSCSPISGHRSVSWYQQTPGQGLQFLFEYFSETQRNKGNFPGRFSGRQFSNSRSEMNVSTLELGDSALYLCASSPTSSTEVLSQYFGPGTRLLVL.

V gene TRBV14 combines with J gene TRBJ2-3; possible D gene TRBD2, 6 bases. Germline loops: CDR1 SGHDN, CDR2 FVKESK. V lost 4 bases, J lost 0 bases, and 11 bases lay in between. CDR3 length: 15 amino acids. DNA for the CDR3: TGTGCCAGCAGCCCCCAACTAGCCAGCACAGATACGCAGTATTTT. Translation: CASSPQLASTDTQYF.

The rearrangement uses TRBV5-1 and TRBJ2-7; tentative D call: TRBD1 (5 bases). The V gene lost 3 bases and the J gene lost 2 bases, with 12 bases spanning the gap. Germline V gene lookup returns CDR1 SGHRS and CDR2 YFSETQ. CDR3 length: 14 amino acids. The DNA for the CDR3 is TGCGCCAGCAGCTCCGACAGAGATACCTACGAGCAGTACTTC. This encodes CASSSDRDTYEQYF.

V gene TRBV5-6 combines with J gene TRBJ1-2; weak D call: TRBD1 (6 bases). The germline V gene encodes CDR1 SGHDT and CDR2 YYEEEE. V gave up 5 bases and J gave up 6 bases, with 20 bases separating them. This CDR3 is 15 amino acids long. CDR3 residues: CASRGTLTKFDGYTF. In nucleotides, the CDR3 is TGTGCCAGCAGAGGGACACTTACTAAATTTGATGGCTACACCTTC.

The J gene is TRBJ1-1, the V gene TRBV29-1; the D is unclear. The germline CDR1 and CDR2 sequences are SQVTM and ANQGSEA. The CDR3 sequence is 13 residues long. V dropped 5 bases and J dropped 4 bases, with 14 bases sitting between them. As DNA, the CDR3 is TGCAGCGTTTCTCCCCCCGAAAGCACTGAAGCTTTCTTT. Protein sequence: CSVSPPESTEAFF. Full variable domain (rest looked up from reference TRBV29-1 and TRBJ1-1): SAVISQKPSRDICQRGTSLTIQCQVDSQVTMMFWYRQQPGQSLTLIATANQGSEATYESGFVIDKFPISRPNLTFSTLTVSNMSPEDSSIYLCSVSPPESTEAFFGQGTRLTVV.

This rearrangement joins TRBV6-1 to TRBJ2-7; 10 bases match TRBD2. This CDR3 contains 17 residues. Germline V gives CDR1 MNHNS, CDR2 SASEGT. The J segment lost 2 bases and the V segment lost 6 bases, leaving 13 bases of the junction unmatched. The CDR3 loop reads CASSQGLVAGGTYEQYF. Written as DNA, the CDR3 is TGTGCCAGCAGCCAAGGGTTGGTAGCGGGGGGAACCTACGAGCAGTACTTC.

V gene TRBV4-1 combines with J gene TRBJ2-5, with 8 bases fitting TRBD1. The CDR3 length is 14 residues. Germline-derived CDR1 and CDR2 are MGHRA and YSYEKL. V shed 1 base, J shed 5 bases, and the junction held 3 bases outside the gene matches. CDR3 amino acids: CASSQVDRDETQYF. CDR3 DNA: TGCGCCAGCAGCCAAGTGGACAGGGACGAGACCCAGTACTTC.

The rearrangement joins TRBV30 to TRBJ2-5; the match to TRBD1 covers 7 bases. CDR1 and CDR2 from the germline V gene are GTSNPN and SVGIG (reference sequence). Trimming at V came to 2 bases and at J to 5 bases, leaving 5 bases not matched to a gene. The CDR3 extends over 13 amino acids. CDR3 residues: CAWSTGEWETQYF. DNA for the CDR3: TGTGCCTGGAGTACAGGGGAATGGGAGACCCAGTACTTC.

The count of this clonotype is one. CDR3 sequence: CASSPGDGDYGYTF. The CDR3, as DNA: TGTGCCAGCTCACCCGGGGACGGAGACTATGGCTACACCTTC. This chain uses TRBV18 with TRBJ1-2, with a possible D match to TRBD1 (5 bases). CDR3 length: 14 amino acids. Trimming left V 3 bases short and J 3 bases short, with 11 bases between. The V gene's germline CDR1 is KGHSH and CDR2 LQKENI.

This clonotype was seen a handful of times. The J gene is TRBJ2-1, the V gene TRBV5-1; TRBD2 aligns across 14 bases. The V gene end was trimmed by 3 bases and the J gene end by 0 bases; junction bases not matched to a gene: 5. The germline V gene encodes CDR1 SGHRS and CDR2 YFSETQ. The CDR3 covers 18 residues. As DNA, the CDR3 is TGCGCCAGCAGCTCGGGACTAGCGGGAGTCAGCTCCTACAATGAGCAGTTCTTC. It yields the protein CASSSGLAGVSSYNEQFF.

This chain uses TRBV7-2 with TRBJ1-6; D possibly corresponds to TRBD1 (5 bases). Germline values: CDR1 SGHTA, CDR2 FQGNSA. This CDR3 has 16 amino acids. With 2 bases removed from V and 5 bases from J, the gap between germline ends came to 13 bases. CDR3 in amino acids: CASSLYSGANNSPLHF. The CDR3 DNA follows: TGTGCCAGCAGCTTATACTCTGGGGCAAATAATTCACCCCTCCACTTT.

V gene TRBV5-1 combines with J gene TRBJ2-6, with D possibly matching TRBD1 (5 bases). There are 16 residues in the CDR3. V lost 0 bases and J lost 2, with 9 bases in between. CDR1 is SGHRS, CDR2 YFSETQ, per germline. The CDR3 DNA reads TGCGCCAGCAGCTTGGTAGGGGCCCCTGGGGCCAACGTCCTGACTTTC. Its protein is CASSLVGAPGANVLTF.

CDR3 coding DNA: TGTGCCAGCAGCTCCGGGACAGGGGGCAATGAAAAACTGTTTTTT. This codes for CASSSGTGGNEKLFF. V is TRBV7-6 and J is TRBJ1-4; TRBD1 aligns across 12 bases. V lost 4 bases and J lost 5; bases outside the gene matches: 2. The CDR3 runs to 15 residues. Germline assignment: CDR1 SGHVS and CDR2 FNYEAQ.

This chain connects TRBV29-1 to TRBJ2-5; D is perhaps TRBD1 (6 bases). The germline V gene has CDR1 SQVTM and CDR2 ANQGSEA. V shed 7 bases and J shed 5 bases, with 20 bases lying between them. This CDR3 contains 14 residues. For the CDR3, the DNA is TGCAGCGCGGACAGCAAAAAAAAAGGGGAGACCCAGTACTTC. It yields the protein CSADSKKKGETQYF.

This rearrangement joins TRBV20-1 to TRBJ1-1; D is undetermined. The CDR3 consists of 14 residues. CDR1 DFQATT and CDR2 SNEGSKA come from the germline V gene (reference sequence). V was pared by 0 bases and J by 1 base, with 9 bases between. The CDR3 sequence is CSARDLGRNTEAFF. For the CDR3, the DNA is TGCAGTGCTAGAGATTTAGGACGGAACACTGAAGCTTTCTTT.